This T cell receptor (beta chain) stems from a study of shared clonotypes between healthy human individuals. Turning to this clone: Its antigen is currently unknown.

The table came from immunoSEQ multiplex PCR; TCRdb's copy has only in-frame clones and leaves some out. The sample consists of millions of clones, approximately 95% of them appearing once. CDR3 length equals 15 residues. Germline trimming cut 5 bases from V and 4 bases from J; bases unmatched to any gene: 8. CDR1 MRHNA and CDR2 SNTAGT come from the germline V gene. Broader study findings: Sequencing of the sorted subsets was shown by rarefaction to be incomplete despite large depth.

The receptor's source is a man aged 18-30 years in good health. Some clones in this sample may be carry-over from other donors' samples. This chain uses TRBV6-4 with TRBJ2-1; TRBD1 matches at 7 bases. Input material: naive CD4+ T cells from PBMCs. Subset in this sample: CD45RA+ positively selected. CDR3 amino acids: CASSRQGYQYNEQFF. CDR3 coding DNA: TGTGCCAGCAGTCGACAGGGCTACCAATACAATGAGCAGTTCTTC.